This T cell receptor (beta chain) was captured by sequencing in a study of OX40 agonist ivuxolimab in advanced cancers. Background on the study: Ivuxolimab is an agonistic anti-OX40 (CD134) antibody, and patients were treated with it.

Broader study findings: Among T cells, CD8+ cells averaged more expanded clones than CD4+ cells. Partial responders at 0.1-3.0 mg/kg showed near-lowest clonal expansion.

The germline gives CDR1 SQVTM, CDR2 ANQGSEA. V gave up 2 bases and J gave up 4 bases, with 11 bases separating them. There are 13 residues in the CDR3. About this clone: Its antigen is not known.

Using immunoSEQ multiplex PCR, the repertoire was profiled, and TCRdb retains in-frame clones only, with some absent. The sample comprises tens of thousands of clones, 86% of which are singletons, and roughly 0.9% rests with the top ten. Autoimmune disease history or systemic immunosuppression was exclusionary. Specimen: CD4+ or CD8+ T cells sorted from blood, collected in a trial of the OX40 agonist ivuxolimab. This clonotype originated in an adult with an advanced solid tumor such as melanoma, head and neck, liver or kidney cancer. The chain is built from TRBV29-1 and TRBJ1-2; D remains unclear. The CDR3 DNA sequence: TGCAGCGTTGAAAGAGTGTTGGTCTATGGCTACACCTTC. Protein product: CSVERVLVYGYTF.